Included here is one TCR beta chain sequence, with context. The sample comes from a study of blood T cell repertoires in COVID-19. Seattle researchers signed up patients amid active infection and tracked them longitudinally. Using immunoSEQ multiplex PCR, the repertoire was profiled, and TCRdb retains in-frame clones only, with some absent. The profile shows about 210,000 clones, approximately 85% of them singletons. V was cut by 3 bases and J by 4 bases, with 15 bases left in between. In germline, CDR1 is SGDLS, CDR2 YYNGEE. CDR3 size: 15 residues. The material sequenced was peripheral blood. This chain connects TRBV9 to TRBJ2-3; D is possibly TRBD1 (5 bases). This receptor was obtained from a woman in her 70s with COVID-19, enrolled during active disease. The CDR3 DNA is TGTGCCAGCAGCGCTACAGGATCCCTCCCAGATACGCAGTATTTT. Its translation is CASSATGSLPDTQYF.